This T cell receptor beta chain was sequenced in a study of cytomegalovirus exposure and HLA in healthy donors. Across the study: Among the 350 to 400 donors who were genotyped, about 80% fell in the genetic ancestry cluster that is associated with self-reported Caucasian donors.

60 Vbeta and 13 Jbeta primers were used in PCR. Produced via immunoSEQ multiplex PCR; TCRdb's table is partial and in-frame only. In all, the sample yields 55,000 to 75,000 clones. Trimming removed 5 bases from V and 1 base from J; junction bases left unmatched: 7. CDR1 and CDR2 from the germline V gene are SGHTA and FQGNSA. This CDR3 contains 15 residues. The sequenced sample was PBMCs. This clonotype was sampled from a woman younger than 45 in good health and CMV-seronegative. The chain employs TRBV7-2 and TRBJ2-5, with 7 bases identical to TRBD1. The CDR3 is CASSLQTGPQETQYF. CDR3 DNA: TGTGCCAGCAGCCTCCAGACAGGGCCCCAAGAGACCCAGTACTTC.